The present T cell receptor beta chain was sequenced within a study of blood T cell repertoires in COVID-19. This CDR3 region has 15 residues. V lost 7 bases, J lost 5 bases, and 21 bases lay in between. Looked up from germline, CDR1 is SGDLS and CDR2 is YYNGEE. TCRdb's copy holds only in-frame clones and misses some; the assay was immunoSEQ multiplex PCR. The top ten hold 15% to 20% of the sample, which has under 200,000 clones, roughly 84% seen once. The sequenced material came from PBMCs or T cells enriched from blood (not recorded which). The chain has TRBV9 and TRBJ2-5; tentatively, D is TRBD2 (7 bases). The receptor was isolated from a man in his sixties who had recovered from COVID-19. For the CDR3, the DNA is TGTGCCAGCGGGATCGGCGGGGGCCGGGGGGAGACCCAGTACTTC. It specifies CASGIGGGRGETQYF.